This T cell receptor (beta chain) appears in the sequencing data of a study of CXCR3-negative and CXCR3-positive naive CD8 T cells. Study outcomes and limitations: In cryopreserved cells, CXCR3 expression partially decreased, and fresh PBMCs were used in most assays. CXCR3-negative naive cells had less hydrophobic TRB CDR3s than did CXCR3-positive naive cells. Diversity in memory CD8+ cells fell much lower than the comparably high levels seen in both naive subsets.

5' RACE with UMI labels generated the TRB cDNA libraries. TCRdb reanalyzed the 5' RACE reads and collapses them to one entry per CDR3 protein, without DNA. The sample yields about 120,000 distinct CDR3 sequences, of which the top ten take up about 0.61%. CDR1 is SQVTM, CDR2 ANQGSEA, per germline. The CDR3 covers 14 residues. On this clonotype itself: Its target is not known.

The TCR sequence derives from a human donor in good health. Some clones in this sample may be carry-over from other donors' samples. The source material was naive CXCR3+ CD8+ T cells from blood. Stated subset: CD45RO-CCR7+CD27+CD95- naive CD8+ T cells expressing CXCR3 (TNR3+). The V and J genes are TRBV29-1 and TRBJ2-7; TCRdb's D gene call, TRBD1, goes unchecked for lack of DNA. The CDR3 sequence: CSPRQGSKPYEQYF.